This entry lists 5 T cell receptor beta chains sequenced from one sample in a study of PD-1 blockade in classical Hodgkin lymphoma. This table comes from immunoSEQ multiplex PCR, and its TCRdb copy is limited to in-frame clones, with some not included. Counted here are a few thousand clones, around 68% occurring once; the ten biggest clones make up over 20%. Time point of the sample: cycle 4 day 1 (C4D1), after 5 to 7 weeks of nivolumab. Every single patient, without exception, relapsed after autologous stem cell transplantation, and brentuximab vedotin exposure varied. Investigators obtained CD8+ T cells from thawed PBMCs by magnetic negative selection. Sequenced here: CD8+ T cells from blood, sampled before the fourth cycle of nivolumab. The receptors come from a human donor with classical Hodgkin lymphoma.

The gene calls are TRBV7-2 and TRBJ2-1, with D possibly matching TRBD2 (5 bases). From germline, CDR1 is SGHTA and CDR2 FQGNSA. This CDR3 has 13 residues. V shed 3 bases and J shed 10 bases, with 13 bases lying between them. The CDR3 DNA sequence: TGTGCCAGCAGCTTGGACTGGAGAAAAGAGCAGTTCTTC. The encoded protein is CASSLDWRKEQFF.

CDR3 sequence (DNA): TGCGCCACCGCGGTTACCTCTATCTATGAAGAGACCCAGTACTTC. Protein product: CATAVTSIYEETQYF. The J gene is TRBJ2-5, the V gene TRBV5-1; no firm D call. The CDR3 is made up of 15 amino acids. V lost 9 bases and J 3 bases, leaving 21 bases between the germline ends. The V gene's germline CDR1 is SGHRS and CDR2 YFSETQ. Full variable domain (outside the CDR3, taken from reference TRBV5-1 and TRBJ2-5): KAGVTQTPRYLIKTRGQQVTLSCSPISGHRSVSWYQQTPGQGLQFLFEYFSETQRNKGNFPGRFSGRQFSNSRSEMNVSTLELGDSALYLCATAVTSIYEETQYFGPGTRLLVL.

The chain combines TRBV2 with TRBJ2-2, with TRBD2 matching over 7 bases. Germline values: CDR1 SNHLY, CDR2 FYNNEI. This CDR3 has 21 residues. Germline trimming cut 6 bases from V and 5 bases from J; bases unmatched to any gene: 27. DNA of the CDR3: TGTGCCAGCAGACAATCTTATGATCTGAGTTCAAGCGGGGCTTGGACCGGGGAGCTGTTTTTT. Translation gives CASRQSYDLSSSGAWTGELFF.

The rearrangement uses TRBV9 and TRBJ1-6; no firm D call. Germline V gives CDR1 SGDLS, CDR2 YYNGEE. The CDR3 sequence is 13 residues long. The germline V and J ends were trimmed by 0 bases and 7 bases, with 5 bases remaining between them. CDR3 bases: TGTGCCAGCAGCGTAGGCGGGAATTCACCCCTCCACTTT. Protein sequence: CASSVGGNSPLHF.

The CDR3 coding sequence is TGTGCCAGCAGCACGAGGGCTAGACAAGAGACCCAGTACTTC. Its protein product is CASSTRARQETQYF. The chain links TRBV6-5 to TRBJ2-5, with TRBD2 as a possible D gene (5 bases). Trimming stripped 6 bases from V and 2 bases from J, with 13 bases between. CDR3 length equals 14 residues. The V gene's germline CDR1 is MNHEY and CDR2 SVGAGI.